These 30 T cell receptor beta chains were all obtained from the same sample, sequenced in a study of blood T cell repertoires in COVID-19. Profiling relied on immunoSEQ multiplex PCR, and the TCRdb table lists in-frame clones only, not all of them. The sample has 170,000 or so clones, around 86% seen once; the top ten hold around 8.6%. Source material: peripheral blood. All receptors derive from a man over 45 with active or convalescent COVID-19.

This clone was detected once. The rearrangement uses TRBV25-1 and TRBJ2-1; the match to TRBD2 covers 9 bases. CDR1 is MGHDK and CDR2 is SYGVNS in the germline V gene. Trimming cost V 4 bases and J 2 bases; bases outside gene matches: 12. This CDR3 region has 18 residues. The CDR3 DNA reads as TGTGCCAGCAGTGGAGGGACTAGCAGCCTGGGCACCTACAATGAGCAGTTCTTC. Translation: CASSGGTSSLGTYNEQFF.

The V gene is TRBV27, the J gene TRBJ1-4; D might be TRBD1 (5 bases). The CDR3 is 14 amino acids. V was cut by 7 bases and J by 6 bases, with 15 bases left in between. Germline V gene sequence: CDR1 MNHEY, CDR2 SMNVEV (reference sequence). CDR3 in amino acids: CASTKWGVDEKLFF. CDR3 coding DNA: TGTGCCAGCACCAAGTGGGGGGTTGATGAAAAACTGTTTTTT. Based on the CDR3 plus reference TRBV27 and TRBJ1-4, the full variable domain is EAQVTQNPRYLITVTGKKLTVTCSQNMNHEYMSWYRQDPGLGLRQIYYSMNVEVTDKGDVPEGYKVSRKEKRNFPLILESPSPNQTSLYFCASTKWGVDEKLFFGSGTQLSVL.

The rearrangement links TRBV4-3 to TRBJ1-2, with 12 positions matching TRBD1. The CDR3 is 15 amino acids. J lost 2 bases, V lost 4 bases, and 2 bases had no gene match. Looked up from germline, CDR1 is LGHNA and CDR2 is YSLEER. The CDR3 DNA sequence: TGCGCCAGCAGCCGGGGGACAGGGGGCAACTATGGCTACACCTTC. This sequence encodes CASSRGTGGNYGYTF.

V is TRBV4-2 and J is TRBJ2-7; 8 nucleotides match TRBD1. V was pared by 4 bases and J by 3 bases, with 2 bases of the junction left unmatched. Germline V gene lookup returns CDR1 LGHNA and CDR2 YNFKEQ. This CDR3 region has 13 residues. DNA for the CDR3: TGTGCCAGCAGCCGCGGGACAGGCTACGAGCAGTACTTC. Translation: CASSRGTGYEQYF.

The sample holds one count of this clone. The J gene is TRBJ2-7, the V gene TRBV5-4; TRBD2 matches at 8 bases. The CDR3 sequence is 16 residues long. Germline V gene sequence: CDR1 SGHNT, CDR2 YYREEE (reference sequence). With 0 bases clipped from V and 4 bases from J, the junction kept 9 bases outside the gene matches. The CDR3 DNA is TGTGCCAGCAGCTTGGTTGGGACCCCGGGGGGGTACGAGCAGTACTTC. This codes for CASSLVGTPGGYEQYF.

V and J are TRBV11-3 and TRBJ2-1; possibly TRBD1 for D (6 bases). CDR3 length: 15 residues. Trimming cost V 5 bases and J 4 bases, with 15 bases left between them. From germline, CDR1 is SGHNT and CDR2 YENEEA. Here the CDR3 DNA reads TGTGCCAGCAGCGGAAGGCCGGGACAATACAATGAGCAGTTCTTC. Translation gives CASSGRPGQYNEQFF.

This chain connects TRBV5-1 to TRBJ2-7; D possibly corresponds to TRBD1 (6 bases). The CDR3 is made up of 15 amino acids. Deletions cut 0 bases from V and 4 bases from J, with 14 bases between. CDR1 and CDR2 (germline): SGHRS, YFSETQ. The CDR3 loop reads CASSLAGTNFYEQYF. CDR3 sequence (DNA): TGCGCCAGCAGCTTGGCCGGGACAAACTTTTACGAGCAGTACTTC.

The gene calls are TRBV6-5 and TRBJ1-4; D not resolved. From germline, CDR1 is MNHEY and CDR2 SVGAGI. The CDR3 is 13 residues long. V was pared by 6 bases and J by 7 bases, with 12 bases between. The CDR3 reads CASSERLSEKLFF. CDR3 DNA sequence: TGTGCCAGCAGCGAGAGGTTGAGTGAAAAACTGTTTTTT.

V usage is TRBV2 and J usage is TRBJ2-1; unclear D gene. The CDR3 length is 15 residues. Germline V gene data show CDR1 as SNHLY and CDR2 as FYNNEI. Between the trimmed V and J ends, which lost 4 bases and 5 bases, there was a span of 15 bases. The CDR3 protein is CASSVGAYSNNEQFF. Written as DNA, the CDR3 is TGTGCCAGCAGTGTGGGCGCCTACAGCAACAATGAGCAGTTCTTC.

The genes are TRBV30 and TRBJ2-7, with 10 bases that match TRBD1. Trimming took 2 bases from V and 2 from J; bases not matched to a gene: 3. The CDR3 totals 14 residues. The germline V gene has CDR1 GTSNPN and CDR2 SVGIG (reference sequence). CDR3 protein: CAWSTGQGPYEQYF. The CDR3 DNA reads TGTGCCTGGAGTACGGGACAGGGGCCCTACGAGCAGTACTTC.

The chain employs TRBV27 and TRBJ2-5; perhaps TRBD1 as D (5 bases). The ends were cut back, 7 bases at V and 1 base at J, with 19 bases in the middle. The germline V gene has CDR1 MNHEY and CDR2 SMNVEV (reference sequence). The CDR3 runs 16 residues. CDR3 sequence (DNA): TGTGCCAGCACCCTCCTGGGGCCAGGTGGCCAAGAGACCCAGTACTTC. Amino acid sequence: CASTLLGPGGQETQYF.

The chain combines TRBV3-1 (or the pseudogene TRBV3-2) with TRBJ2-5, with TRBD2 matching over 9 bases. Germline CDR1 reads LGHDT; CDR2 reads YNNKEL (reference sequence). The CDR3 has 14 residues. The junction had 5 bases not matched to a gene; V was cut back by 4 bases and J by 5 bases. The CDR3 reads CASSLTSGRETQYF. The CDR3 DNA follows: TGTGCCAGCAGCCTGACTAGCGGACGGGAGACCCAGTACTTC.

This rearrangement joins TRBV5-1 to TRBJ2-1; 14 bases are shared with TRBD2. Germline CDR1 and CDR2: SGHRS and YFSETQ. The CDR3 loop spans 18 amino acids. V gave up 0 bases and J gave up 6 bases; unmatched junction bases: 8. The CDR3 DNA follows: TGCGCCAGCAGCTTGGGGGGGACTAGCGGGAGTATAGGCAATGAGCAGTTCTTC. The encoded protein is CASSLGGTSGSIGNEQFF.

This sequence joins TRBV30 and TRBJ1-1; 9 bases agree with TRBD1. J lost 3 bases, V lost 8 bases, and 10 bases had no gene match. The CDR3 loop spans 14 amino acids. Germline assignment: CDR1 GTSNPN and CDR2 SVGIG (reference sequence). This CDR3 is CAKTPYRGHTEAFF. In nucleotides, the CDR3 is TGTGCCAAGACCCCCTACAGGGGGCACACTGAAGCTTTCTTT.

The rearrangement joins TRBV28 to TRBJ2-7; 7 nucleotides agree with TRBD1. V dropped 6 bases and J dropped 4; count of bases not matched to a gene: 9. CDR3 length equals 14 residues. Germline V lookup: CDR1 MDHEN, CDR2 SYDVKM. The CDR3 DNA is TGTGCCAGCAGACCGGGACAGATCTCTTACGAGCAGTACTTC. Protein: CASRPGQISYEQYF. The full variable domain, in which reference TRBV28 and TRBJ2-7 provide the parts outside the CDR3, is DVKVTQSSRYLVKRTGEKVFLECVQDMDHENMFWYRQDPGLGLRLIYFSYDVKMKEKGDIPEGYSVSREKKERFSLILESASTNQTSMYLCASRPGQISYEQYFGPGTRLTVT.

V and J are TRBV28 and TRBJ2-7; no reliable D call. V was clipped by 3 bases and J by 3 bases, with 6 bases between them. Germline CDR1 MDHEN, CDR2 SYDVKM. There are 12 residues in the CDR3. In DNA, the CDR3 is TGTGCCAGCAGTTTCCTCTACTACGAGCAGTACTTC. Its protein is CASSFLYYEQYF.

The rearrangement joins TRBV18 to TRBJ1-5; no clear D gene. The ends were cut back, 3 bases at V and 0 bases at J, with 9 bases in the middle. The CDR3 extends over 15 amino acids. Germline CDR1 reads KGHSH; CDR2 reads LQKENI. This chain's CDR3 is CASSPTPYSNQPQHF. CDR3 nucleotide sequence: TGTGCCAGCTCACCCACACCTTATAGCAATCAGCCCCAGCATTTT.

This clone was detected once. The J gene is TRBJ1-5, the V gene TRBV24-1; D unclear. CDR1 is KGHDR and CDR2 is SFDVKD in the germline V gene. V lost 4 bases and J 0 bases, leaving 27 bases between the germline ends. CDR3 length: 21 amino acids. This chain's CDR3 is CATSDPTRANGEGYSNQPQHF. In DNA, the CDR3 is TGTGCCACCAGTGACCCAACTAGGGCCAATGGCGAGGGTTATAGCAATCAGCCCCAGCATTTT.

The chain's CDR3 is CATSRVQALAKNIQYF. Here the CDR3 DNA reads TGTGCCACCAGCAGAGTACAGGCACTAGCCAAAAACATTCAGTACTTC. J is TRBJ2-4 and V is TRBV15; D is possibly TRBD1 (5 bases). Germline CDR1 reads LNHNV; CDR2 reads YYDKDF (reference sequence). The CDR3 covers 16 residues. V dropped 1 base and J dropped 0 bases, with 10 bases sitting between them.

This rearrangement joins TRBV18 to TRBJ1-2; TRBD1 aligns across 9 bases. Germline values: CDR1 KGHSH, CDR2 LQKENI. The junction had 11 bases not matched to a gene; V was cut back by 2 bases and J by 1 base. The CDR3 contains 18 residues. CDR3 coding DNA: TGTGCCAGCTCACCAGAGGACAGGGGCCCCCCTGATAACTATGGCTACACCTTC. Amino acids: CASSPEDRGPPDNYGYTF.

This chain joins TRBV12-5 and TRBJ1-1; D gene ambiguous. The germline gives CDR1 LGHNT, CDR2 FRNRAP. Trimming left V 2 bases short and J 3 bases short, with 13 bases between. This CDR3 has 15 amino acids. CDR3: CASGLPGAGDTEAFF. In nucleotides, the CDR3 is TGTGCTAGTGGTTTGCCGGGCGCCGGGGACACTGAAGCTTTCTTT.

The table lists this clone with a count of one. The chain employs TRBV28 and TRBJ1-5; 9 bases line up with TRBD1. Germline loops: CDR1 MDHEN, CDR2 SYDVKM. CDR3 length equals 16 residues. V trimming: 6 bases; J trimming: 3 bases; junction bases outside the gene matches: 9. The CDR3 is CASRVGDRGINQPQHF. CDR3 nucleotides: TGTGCCAGCAGGGTGGGAGACAGGGGGATCAATCAGCCCCAGCATTTT.

J is TRBJ2-5 and V is TRBV4-3; the match to TRBD1 covers 11 bases. Looked up from germline, CDR1 is LGHNA and CDR2 is YSLEER. This CDR3 is built from 17 residues. Unmatched junction bases numbered 11, after V lost 4 bases and J lost 4 bases. CDR3 amino acids: CASSRDRTGGSRETQYF. The CDR3 DNA reads as TGCGCCAGCAGCCGGGATAGGACAGGGGGCTCAAGAGAGACCCAGTACTTC.

CDR3 in DNA: TGTGCCAGCAGAACCTCAGGGGCGCTAGGCTACACCTTC. This sequence encodes CASRTSGALGYTF. The chain couples TRBV13 to TRBJ1-2; D is perhaps TRBD1 (6 bases). In germline, CDR1 is PRHDT, CDR2 FYEKMQ (reference sequence). This CDR3 has 13 amino acids. The ends were cut back, 6 bases at V and 8 bases at J, with 16 bases in the middle. The complete variable domain, with remaining parts taken from reference TRBV13 and TRBJ1-2, reads AAGVIQSPRHLIKEKRETATLKCYPIPRHDTVYWYQQGPGQDPQFLISFYEKMQSDKGSIPDRFSAQQFSDYHSELNMSSLELGDSALYFCASRTSGALGYTFGSGTRLTVV.

The genes are TRBV6-1 and TRBJ2-1, with a tentative D call TRBD1 (6 bases). The CDR3 sequence is 18 residues long. Per the germline V gene, CDR1 is MNHNS and CDR2 is SASEGT. The V end was cut by 1 base, the J end by 2 bases, with 18 bases between. Here the CDR3 DNA reads TGTGCCAGCAGTGAAGTTCGGTCGTGGGACACTACCTACAATGAGCAGTTCTTC. Translated: CASSEVRSWDTTYNEQFF.

The V and J genes are TRBV7-3 and TRBJ2-2, with a weak D call TRBD2 (5 bases). The V gene's germline CDR1 is SGHTA and CDR2 FQGTGA. Trimming cost V 3 bases and J 4 bases, with 9 bases left between them. The CDR3 extends over 14 amino acids. CDR3 nucleotide sequence: TGTGCCAGCAGCTTCCTAGCTTTCACCGGGGAGCTGTTTTTT. Translating gives CASSFLAFTGELFF.

This clone was recorded only once. J is TRBJ1-3 and V is TRBV28, with D possibly being TRBD1 (5 bases). The CDR3 spans 15 residues. CDR1 and CDR2 from the germline V gene are MDHEN and SYDVKM. Trimming removed 1 base from V and 5 bases from J, with 12 bases in between. The CDR3 reads CASSLSGTGRNTIYF. CDR3 DNA sequence: TGTGCCAGCAGTTTATCCGGGACTGGGCGAAACACCATATATTTT. Filled out from reference TRBV28 and TRBJ1-3, the complete variable domain reads DVKVTQSSRYLVKRTGEKVFLECVQDMDHENMFWYRQDPGLGLRLIYFSYDVKMKEKGDIPEGYSVSREKKERFSLILESASTNQTSMYLCASSLSGTGRNTIYFGEGSWLTVV.

The rearrangement uses TRBV15 and TRBJ1-1; a weak D match, TRBD1 (5 bases). Germline V lookup: CDR1 LNHNV, CDR2 YYDKDF (reference sequence). V lost 4 bases to trimming and J lost 6 bases, with 12 bases between them. The CDR3 covers 13 residues. The CDR3 spells CATSTGDRSEAFF. The CDR3 DNA reads as TGTGCCACCAGCACCGGAGACAGATCTGAAGCTTTCTTT.

The genes are TRBV10-3 and TRBJ2-7; TRBD2 matches at 7 bases. The germline V gene has CDR1 ENHRY and CDR2 SYGVKD. The CDR3 covers 14 residues. V lost 7 bases, J lost 6 bases, and 12 bases stayed unmatched. The CDR3 region is CAIKEEGGGSEQYF. The CDR3, as DNA: TGTGCCATCAAAGAAGAGGGCGGGGGATCCGAGCAGTACTTC.

This rearrangement joins TRBV11-2 to TRBJ2-1, with 8 positions matching TRBD2. The V and J ends lost 1 base and 8 bases, in that order; junction bases with no gene match: 13. The CDR3 has 17 residues. Looked up from germline, CDR1 is SGHAT and CDR2 is FQNNGV. CDR3 in DNA: TGTGCCAGCAGCTTAGGCCTCCGGGGGGGAAACTTGGATGAGCAGTTCTTC. Protein product: CASSLGLRGGNLDEQFF. Full variable domain (remainder filled in from reference TRBV11-2 and TRBJ2-1): EAGVAQSPRYKIIEKRQSVAFWCNPISGHATLYWYQQILGQGPKLLIQFQNNGVVDDSQLPKDRFSAERLKGVDSTLKIQPAKLEDSAVYLCASSLGLRGGNLDEQFFGPGTRLTVL.